Presented here are 26 T cell receptor beta chains from one specimen sequenced in a study of shared clonotypes between healthy human individuals. Measured with immunoSEQ multiplex PCR; TCRdb has only the in-frame clones, and not every one. This sample has a few hundred thousand clones, with roughly 78% found just once. Material: PBMCs. These receptors originate from a woman in her thirties or forties in good health. Some clones in this sample may be carry-over from other donors' samples.

This clone has ten or more counts. V is TRBV19 and J is TRBJ2-7; 7 nucleotides align to TRBD1. The CDR3 length is 14 residues. CDR1 and CDR2 from the germline V gene are LNHDA and SQIVND (reference sequence). The trim removed 5 bases at V and 2 bases at J, leaving 6 bases unmatched. The CDR3 DNA is TGTGCCAGTAGTGGGACAGTGGTCCCCTACGAGCAGTACTTC. Amino acids: CASSGTVVPYEQYF. Full variable domain (remainder filled in from reference TRBV19 and TRBJ2-7): DGGITQSPKYLFRKEGQNVTLSCEQNLNHDAMYWYRQDPGQGLRLIYYSQIVNDFQKGDIAEGYSVSREKKESFPLTVTSAQKNPTAFYLCASSGTVVPYEQYFGPGTRLTVT.

V is TRBV5-1 and J is TRBJ2-7, with 12 bases aligning to TRBD2. The germline CDR1 and CDR2 sequences are SGHRS and YFSETQ. Unmatched junction bases numbered 4, after V lost 0 bases and J lost 6 bases. The length of the CDR3 is 15 residues. CDR3 loop: CASSLAGTSGPEQYF. CDR3 in DNA: TGCGCCAGCAGCTTGGCCGGGACTAGCGGGCCCGAGCAGTACTTC. Full variable domain (missing parts from reference TRBV5-1 and TRBJ2-7): KAGVTQTPRYLIKTRGQQVTLSCSPISGHRSVSWYQQTPGQGLQFLFEYFSETQRNKGNFPGRFSGRQFSNSRSEMNVSTLELGDSALYLCASSLAGTSGPEQYFGPGTRLTVT.

This rearrangement joins TRBV27 to TRBJ2-5, with D possibly matching TRBD2 (6 bases). The J call may not be correct, given that the DNA end is closer to TRBJ2-7. The CDR3 totals 14 residues. CDR1 is MNHEY, CDR2 SMNVEV, per germline (reference sequence). Written as DNA, the CDR3 is TGTGCCAGCAGTTTAGCCGGGAGCTCCTACGAGCAGTACTTC. This codes for CASSLAGSSYEQYF.

The table lists this clone with a count of one. V is TRBV6-5 and J is TRBJ2-7; 9 bases agree with TRBD2. J lost 2 bases, V lost 6 bases, and 8 bases had no gene match. Germline assignment: CDR1 MNHEY and CDR2 SVGAGI. The CDR3 totals 15 residues. Here the CDR3 reads CASSKRGGRAYEQYF. The CDR3 DNA sequence: TGTGCCAGCAGCAAGAGGGGCGGGAGGGCCTACGAGCAGTACTTC.

V gene TRBV11-2 combines with J gene TRBJ2-5; no definite D call. Germline V lookup: CDR1 SGHAT, CDR2 FQNNGV. V was cut by 1 base and J by 1 base, with 10 bases left in between. CDR3 size: 15 residues. In DNA form, the CDR3 reads TGTGCCAGCAGCTTAGGTCCGCTTCCCCAAGAGACCCAGTACTTC. Its translation: CASSLGPLPQETQYF.

The chain employs TRBV6-6 and TRBJ1-5; possible D gene TRBD1, 6 bases. There are 14 residues in the CDR3. V shed 4 bases and J shed 7 bases, with 14 bases lying between them. Per the germline V gene, CDR1 is MNHNY and CDR2 is SVGAGI (reference sequence). In nucleotides, the CDR3 is TGTGCCAGCAGTTCCACCCCAGGGGTCCAGCCCCAGCATTTT. Protein sequence: CASSSTPGVQPQHF.

The rearrangement uses TRBV30 and TRBJ1-2, with TRBD1 as a possible D gene (5 bases). Trimming pared 7 bases from V and 5 bases from J, leaving 14 bases between. Germline V gene lookup returns CDR1 GTSNPN and CDR2 SVGIG (reference sequence). The CDR3 extends over 12 amino acids. CDR3 coding DNA: TGTGCCTCCTATGGGGCGGCTTATGGCTACACCTTC. Protein: CASYGAAYGYTF.

The chain couples TRBV20-1 to TRBJ1-1, with 7 bases lining up with TRBD1. Trimming took 6 bases from V and 5 from J; bases not matched to a gene: 3. This CDR3 has 11 residues. The germline V gene has CDR1 DFQATT and CDR2 SNEGSKA (reference sequence). The CDR3 region has the DNA TGCAGTGCCTTACAGGGGACTGAAGCTTTCTTT. It yields the protein CSALQGTEAFF.

This chain uses TRBV6-5 with TRBJ2-4; 7 nucleotides line up with TRBD1. In germline, CDR1 is MNHEY, CDR2 SVGAGI. The CDR3 spans 14 residues. The ends lost 6 bases at V and 2 bases at J; junction bases unmatched: 4. The CDR3 coding sequence is TGTGCCAGCAGCAAGACAGGGACCAAAAACATTCAGTACTTC. This sequence encodes CASSKTGTKNIQYF.

V is TRBV7-2 and J is TRBJ2-5, with a tentative D call TRBD2 (5 bases). CDR3 length equals 14 residues. The V gene's germline CDR1 is SGHTA and CDR2 FQGNSA. Between the trimmed V and J ends, which lost 2 bases and 5 bases, there was a span of 12 bases. In DNA form, the CDR3 reads TGTGCCAGCAGCTTATTCGGGATAGAGGAGACCCAGTACTTC. As protein: CASSLFGIEETQYF.

Points on this clone: No conserved phenylalanine or tryptophan ends this CDR3, so it is likely a read error. The chain combines TRBV7-2 with TRBJ1-2; 7 bases agree with TRBD1. The CDR3 is 13 amino acids. Per germline, CDR1 SGHTA and CDR2 FQGNSA. V trimming: 5 bases; J trimming: 4 bases; junction bases outside the gene matches: 4. The CDR3 sequence is CASSPDRVYGYTL. The CDR3 DNA reads TGTGCCAGCAGCCCAGACAGGGTCTATGGCTACACCCTC.

The V and J genes are TRBV18 and TRBJ2-7; maybe TRBD1 (5 bases). The germline CDR1 and CDR2 sequences are KGHSH and LQKENI. V was clipped by 3 bases and J by 3 bases, with 12 bases between them. CDR3 length: 14 amino acids. The CDR3 reads CASSPPAGNYEQYF. CDR3 sequence (DNA): TGTGCCAGCTCACCGCCGGCAGGGAACTACGAGCAGTACTTC.

The rearrangement uses TRBV28 and TRBJ1-2, with TRBD1 as a possible D gene (5 bases). In germline, CDR1 is MDHEN, CDR2 SYDVKM. This CDR3 region has 12 residues. V lost 9 bases, J lost 8 bases, and 16 bases lay in between. Here the CDR3 DNA reads TGTGCCAGTTCTCAGGGCCCTGAAGGCTACACCTTC. It codes for CASSQGPEGYTF.

This chain links TRBV7-9 with TRBJ2-7; possible D gene TRBD2, 6 bases. The CDR3 totals 14 residues. The germline V gene has CDR1 SEHNR and CDR2 FQNEAQ (reference sequence). Trimming stripped 4 bases from V and 2 bases from J, with 12 bases between. Here the CDR3 reads CASSSGGGAYEQYF. CDR3 coding DNA: TGTGCCAGCAGCTCCGGGGGAGGAGCCTACGAGCAGTACTTC.

This chain links TRBV4-2 with TRBJ2-1; 7 positions agree with TRBD2. The CDR3 totals 13 residues. Germline V gene sequence: CDR1 LGHNA, CDR2 YNFKEQ. With V trimmed by 4 bases and J by 9 bases, 6 bases remained unmatched. Written as DNA, the CDR3 is TGTGCCAGCAGCCGGGAGGGCAATGGTGAGCAGTTCTTC. Its translation is CASSREGNGEQFF.

This clone was seen only a few times. The sample contains more than one DNA sequence encoding this CDR3. The V call is TRBV4-2, the J call TRBJ1-4, with D perhaps TRBD1 (5 bases). CDR1 and CDR2 (germline): LGHNA, YNFKEQ. CDR3 length: 15 amino acids. Trimming cost V 0 bases and J 5 bases, with 10 bases left between them. The CDR3 bases are TGTGCCAGCAGCCAAGACGGGGCAGAAAATGAAAAACTGTTTTTT. It translates to CASSQDGAENEKLFF.

This chain links TRBV28 with TRBJ1-5; D remains unclear. Germline V CDR1 and CDR2: MDHEN, SYDVKM. The CDR3 consists of 18 residues. Trimming pared 2 bases from V and 0 bases from J, leaving 17 bases between. The CDR3 nucleotides are TGTGCCAGCAGTTTAAACCCTTTCCCTCTTTATAGCAATCAGCCCCAGCATTTT. Residues: CASSLNPFPLYSNQPQHF.

V gene TRBV4-1 combines with J gene TRBJ2-3; 14 bases match TRBD2. Losses at the gene ends were 4 bases for V and 3 bases for J; bases not matched to a gene: 18. Per the germline V gene, CDR1 is MGHRA and CDR2 is YSYEKL. The CDR3 is made up of 21 amino acids. The CDR3 is CASSPGPFYGTSGSTTDTQYF. CDR3 DNA: TGCGCCAGCAGCCCCGGACCGTTTTACGGGACTAGCGGGAGTACGACAGATACGCAGTATTTT.

V usage is TRBV28 and J usage is TRBJ2-4, with TRBD1 identical over 9 bases. Looked up from germline, CDR1 is MDHEN and CDR2 is SYDVKM. After removal of 1 base from V and 2 bases from J, the junction contained 3 bases not matched to a gene. The CDR3 has 16 amino acids. The CDR3 DNA is TGTGCCAGCAGTTTATTTGGGACAGGGACCAAAAACATTCAGTACTTC. This codes for CASSLFGTGTKNIQYF.

The chain carries TRBV5-1 and TRBJ1-1; tentatively, D is TRBD1 (6 bases). V was trimmed by 2 bases and J by 7 bases, leaving 18 bases between them. The CDR3 contains 15 residues. CDR1 and CDR2 from the germline V gene are SGHRS and YFSETQ. CDR3 DNA sequence: TGCGCCAGCAGCTTAGGGGGAGTGGGGAACCATGAAGCTTTCTTT. This codes for CASSLGGVGNHEAFF. Looking up the rest from reference TRBV5-1 and TRBJ1-1 gives the full variable domain: KAGVTQTPRYLIKTRGQQVTLSCSPISGHRSVSWYQQTPGQGLQFLFEYFSETQRNKGNFPGRFSGRQFSNSRSEMNVSTLELGDSALYLCASSLGGVGNHEAFFGQGTRLTVV.

The rearrangement joins TRBV6-1 to TRBJ2-7, with D possibly TRBD2 on 5 matching bases. Germline values: CDR1 MNHNS, CDR2 SASEGT. V was trimmed by 2 bases and J by 6 bases, leaving 8 bases between them. The CDR3 runs 12 residues. The CDR3 is CASSELAREQYF. DNA of the CDR3: TGTGCCAGCAGTGAACTAGCTCGCGAGCAGTACTTC.

The chain carries TRBV7-9 and TRBJ1-1, with TRBD1 as a possible D gene (5 bases). This CDR3 contains 15 residues. Trimming removed 1 base at V and 4 bases at J, with 13 bases between. In germline, CDR1 is SEHNR, CDR2 FQNEAQ (reference sequence). CDR3 sequence reads: CASSLVGGVGTEAFF. CDR3 nucleotides: TGTGCCAGCAGCTTAGTTGGGGGTGTGGGCACTGAAGCTTTCTTT.

This clone has only a few counts. The J gene is TRBJ1-2, the V gene TRBV19; D not resolved. CDR1 and CDR2 (germline): LNHDA, SQIVND (reference sequence). V was clipped by 7 bases and J by 4 bases, with 19 bases between them. The CDR3 spans 15 residues. The DNA for the CDR3 is TGTGCCAGTACTCTCGGGTTTGCAGGCTCCTATGGCTACACCTTC. Translating it yields CASTLGFAGSYGYTF.

The V call is TRBV5-1, the J call TRBJ2-3, with D perhaps matching TRBD2 (5 bases). The CDR3 has 14 residues. Germline V gene lookup returns CDR1 SGHRS and CDR2 YFSETQ. Deletions cut 4 bases from V and 7 bases from J, with 16 bases between. CDR3 sequence reads: CASSTARSGNTQYF. CDR3 DNA sequence: TGCGCCAGCAGCACAGCCCGGAGCGGAAATACGCAGTATTTT.

The rearrangement uses TRBV5-1 and TRBJ2-7; 15 bases map to TRBD2. CDR1 and CDR2 (germline): SGHRS, YFSETQ. The junction had 1 base not matched to a gene; V was cut back by 0 bases and J by 6 bases. The length of the CDR3 is 15 residues. The CDR3, as DNA: TGCGCCAGCAGCTTGGAGGGACTAGCGGGAGGCGAGCAGTACTTC. This sequence encodes CASSLEGLAGGEQYF.

This sequence joins TRBV2 and TRBJ2-7, with 10 bases that match TRBD2. CDR1 and CDR2 (germline): SNHLY, FYNNEI. The length of the CDR3 is 15 residues. V shed 5 bases and J 2 bases; nucleotides not matched to a gene: 6. The CDR3 DNA sequence: TGTGCCAGCAGTCCCCGGACTAGCGGAGCCTACGAGCAGTACTTC. This codes for CASSPRTSGAYEQYF. Using reference TRBV2 and TRBJ2-7 for the parts outside the CDR3, the full variable domain is EPEVTQTPSHQVTQMGQEVILRCVPISNHLYFYWYRQILGQKVEFLVSFYNNEISEKSEIFDDQFSVERPDGSNFTLKIRSTKLEDSAMYFCASSPRTSGAYEQYFGPGTRLTVT.